This T cell receptor (delta chain) was observed in a study of gamma-delta T cells after stem cell transplantation. TCRdb fed the RT-PCR reads to CATT. The data hold more than 2,000 delta-chain clones, with about 25% observed a single time. About this clone itself: A read error is possible here, since a much larger clone lies one base away. Other DNA variants within this sample encode the same CDR3.

Germline V gene lookup returns CDR1 GEAIGNYY and CDR2 EKD. The CDR3 length is 21 residues. The clonotype was recovered from a human donor. It is not recorded whose cells these are; they may come from a transplant donor. The genes are TRDV2 and TRDJ3; maybe TRDD3 (6 bases). Sequenced: gamma-delta T cells. CDR3 in amino acids: CACDQADAGEFSSCDTRQMFF. In DNA, the CDR3 is TGTGCCTGTGACCAAGCTGACGCGGGGGAGTTTAGCTCCTGCGACACCCGACAGATGTTTTTC.